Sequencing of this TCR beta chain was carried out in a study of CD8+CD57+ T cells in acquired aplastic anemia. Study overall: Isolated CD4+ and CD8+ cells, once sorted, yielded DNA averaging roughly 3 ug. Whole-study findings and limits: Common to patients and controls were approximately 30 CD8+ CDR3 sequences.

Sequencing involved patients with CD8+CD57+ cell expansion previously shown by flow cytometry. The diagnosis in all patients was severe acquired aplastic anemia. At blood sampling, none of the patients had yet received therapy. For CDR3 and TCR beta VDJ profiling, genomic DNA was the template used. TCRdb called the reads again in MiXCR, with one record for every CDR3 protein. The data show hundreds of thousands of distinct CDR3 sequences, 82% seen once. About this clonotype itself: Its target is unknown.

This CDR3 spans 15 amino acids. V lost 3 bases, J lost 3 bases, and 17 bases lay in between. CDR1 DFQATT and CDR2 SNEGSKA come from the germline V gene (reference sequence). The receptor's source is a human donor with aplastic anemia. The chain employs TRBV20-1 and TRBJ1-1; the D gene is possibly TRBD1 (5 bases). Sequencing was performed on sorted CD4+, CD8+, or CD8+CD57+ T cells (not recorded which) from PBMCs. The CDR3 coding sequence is TGCAGTGCTAGTGGGGGAAATTCCTACGACACTGAAGCTTTCTTT. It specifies CSASGGNSYDTEAFF.